This entry lists 15 T cell receptor beta chains sequenced from one sample in a study of blood T cell repertoires in COVID-19. Repertoires were generated with immunoSEQ multiplex PCR, while TCRdb's copy carries only in-frame clones and drops some. The sample carries fewer than 650,000 clones, 85% to 90% recorded once. Sequences were obtained from peripheral blood. These receptors originate from a woman aged 50 to 65 with COVID-19, enrolled during active disease.

The V and J genes are TRBV4-1 and TRBJ1-5, with D unresolved. There are 15 residues in the CDR3. Trimming took off 4 bases at V and 3 bases at J, with 13 bases between the two ends. Germline values: CDR1 MGHRA, CDR2 YSYEKL. The CDR3 DNA reads as TGCGCCAGCAGCCCGGGATCTCTCTCCAATCAGCCCCAGCATTTT. It yields the protein CASSPGSLSNQPQHF.

The chain couples TRBV30 to TRBJ1-6; D perhaps matches TRBD1 (5 bases). The germline V gene encodes CDR1 GTSNPN and CDR2 SVGIG (reference sequence). The CDR3 is made up of 14 amino acids. V was shortened by 3 bases and J by 7 bases, with 13 bases between the two germline ends. CDR3 nucleotides: TGTGCCTGGAGGTTCGGGGGAACGAATTCACCCCTCCACTTT. This gives the protein CAWRFGGTNSPLHF.

The chain joins TRBV30 to TRBJ2-1, with 11 positions matching TRBD2. The V gene end was trimmed by 2 bases and the J gene end by 5 bases; junction bases not matched to a gene: 8. This CDR3 comprises 16 residues. Per the germline V gene, CDR1 is GTSNPN and CDR2 is SVGIG (reference sequence). The CDR3 nucleotides are TGTGCCTGGAGTCGCGTCCTAGCGGGGGGACACAATGAGCAGTTCTTC. This sequence encodes CAWSRVLAGGHNEQFF.

The chain links TRBV3-1 (or the pseudogene TRBV3-2) to TRBJ1-1, with D unresolved. The ends were cut back, 4 bases at V and 4 bases at J, with 13 bases in the middle. Germline CDR1 LGHDT, CDR2 YNNKEL (reference sequence). The CDR3 loop spans 14 amino acids. The CDR3 nucleotides are TGTGCCAGCAGCCCCGACAAGGGAGTCACTGAAGCTTTCTTT. Residues: CASSPDKGVTEAFF.

The table lists this clone with a count of one. This chain joins TRBV7-8 and TRBJ2-2; 12 nucleotides match TRBD2. The CDR3 contains 18 residues. Germline V gene data show CDR1 as SGHVS and CDR2 as FQNEAQ. Unmatched junction bases numbered 5, after V lost 0 bases and J lost 3 bases. CDR3 in amino acids: CASSLALAGGIDTGELFF. CDR3 in DNA: TGTGCCAGCAGCTTAGCCCTAGCGGGGGGGATCGACACCGGGGAGCTGTTTTTT.

The chain combines TRBV28 with TRBJ2-6; D possibly corresponds to TRBD2 (5 bases). Germline V gene lookup returns CDR1 MDHEN and CDR2 SYDVKM. V lost 7 bases to trimming and J lost 4 bases, with 17 bases between them. The CDR3 has 16 amino acids. For the CDR3, the DNA is TGTGCCAGCACCCCCTCCGGGGTCGGGGGGGCCAACGTCCTGACTTTC. Amino acid sequence: CASTPSGVGGANVLTF. The full variable domain, completed using reference TRBV28 and TRBJ2-6, is DVKVTQSSRYLVKRTGEKVFLECVQDMDHENMFWYRQDPGLGLRLIYFSYDVKMKEKGDIPEGYSVSREKKERFSLILESASTNQTSMYLCASTPSGVGGANVLTFGAGSRLTVL.

The chain employs TRBV23-1 and TRBJ2-1; D is perhaps TRBD2 (5 bases). TRBV23-1 is an ORF, with its function uncertain. The CDR3 extends over 14 amino acids. V gave up 3 bases and J gave up 5 bases, with 11 bases separating them. The CDR3, as DNA: TGCGCCAGCAGTCACCCCGAGGGTAACAATGAGCAGTTCTTC. This gives the protein CASSHPEGNNEQFF.

V gene TRBV30 combines with J gene TRBJ1-1, with D possibly being TRBD1 (6 bases). The V gene lost 1 base and the J gene lost 5 bases, with 14 bases spanning the gap. The CDR3 extends over 14 amino acids. CDR1 is GTSNPN and CDR2 is SVGIG in the germline V gene (reference sequence). In DNA form, the CDR3 reads TGTGCCTGGAGTGAGGGGGGGCGGTGGACTGAAGCTTTCTTT. Translation: CAWSEGGRWTEAFF.

V usage is TRBV18 and J usage is TRBJ2-1; 9 bases map to TRBD2. Looked up from germline, CDR1 is KGHSH and CDR2 is LQKENI. The length of the CDR3 is 15 residues. V trimming: 1 base; J trimming: 6 bases; junction bases outside the gene matches: 4. CDR3 bases: TGTGCCAGCTCACCACGAGCGGGGGGATTCAATGAGCAGTTCTTC. This sequence encodes CASSPRAGGFNEQFF.

The J gene is TRBJ2-2, the V gene TRBV10-3, with TRBD1 matching over 7 bases. The J segment lost 7 bases and the V segment lost 0 bases, leaving 11 bases of the junction unmatched. Germline CDR1 is ENHRY and CDR2 is SYGVKD. The CDR3 runs 17 residues. This CDR3 is CAISESKGAIGGGELFF. CDR3 nucleotides: TGTGCCATCAGTGAGTCGAAGGGGGCGATCGGCGGCGGGGAGCTGTTTTTT.

The chain is built from TRBV25-1 and TRBJ2-1; 11 positions agree with TRBD1. Trimming at V came to 2 bases and at J to 13 bases, leaving 10 bases not matched to a gene. This CDR3 spans 15 amino acids. Germline V gene sequence: CDR1 MGHDK, CDR2 SYGVNS. The CDR3 here is CASSELGQGALEQFF. The CDR3 bases are TGTGCCAGCAGTGAACTAGGACAGGGGGCTTTGGAACAGTTCTTC.

This chain connects TRBV27 to TRBJ1-6, with a weak D call TRBD1 (6 bases). Trimming removed 6 bases at V and 8 bases at J, with 17 bases between. The CDR3 is 15 residues long. CDR1 is MNHEY and CDR2 is SMNVEV in the germline V gene (reference sequence). The CDR3 protein is CASRGRQVSDSPLHF. The DNA for the CDR3 is TGTGCCAGCAGGGGAAGACAGGTTTCGGATTCACCCCTCCACTTT.

The V and J genes are TRBV10-1 and TRBJ2-7, with 7 positions matching TRBD1. The germline CDR1 and CDR2 sequences are WNHNN and SYGVQD (reference sequence). The CDR3 sequence is 8 residues long. CDR3 amino acids: CGDRDQYF. The CDR3 DNA is TGCGGAGACAGGGACCAGTACTTC.

V usage is TRBV2 and J usage is TRBJ1-1, with D perhaps TRBD1 (6 bases). CDR3 size: 14 residues. V lost 8 bases, J lost 5 bases, and 18 bases lay in between. Per the germline V gene, CDR1 is SNHLY and CDR2 is FYNNEI. The CDR3 sequence: CASLRTAKGTEAFF. The CDR3 DNA reads TGTGCCAGCCTCCGGACAGCAAAGGGTACTGAAGCTTTCTTT.

The chain has TRBV10-1 and TRBJ2-1; tentatively, D is TRBD2 (7 bases). V lost 4 bases and J lost 6, with 16 bases in between. The CDR3 sequence is 15 residues long. From germline, CDR1 is WNHNN and CDR2 SYGVQD (reference sequence). CDR3 nucleotide sequence: TGCGCCAGCAGTGCCTCCGGAGGGGGGGTCAATGAGCAGTTCTTC. Residues: CASSASGGGVNEQFF.